This entry features one T cell receptor (beta chain) sequence. The data were obtained in a study of T cells after yellow fever vaccination. TCRdb analysed the 5' RACE reads with MiXCR anew, one entry per CDR3 protein. Among roughly 310,000 distinct CDR3 sequences listed, about 9.5% were seen once. This sequence was found in a man aged 18 to 29 who received the YFV17D yellow fever vaccine. This specimen was PBMCs, taken on the day of the first yellow fever vaccination.

The DNA for the CDR3 is TGCGCCAGCAGCTTCGGCGGACGGAGAATGAACACTGAAGCTTTCTTT. It yields the protein CASSFGGRRMNTEAFF. The chain joins TRBV5-1 to TRBJ1-1, with D unclear. The CDR3 runs to 16 residues. Germline V gene sequence: CDR1 SGHRS, CDR2 YFSETQ. The germline V and J ends were trimmed by 2 bases and 0 bases, with 14 bases remaining between them.